Shown below are 27 T cell receptor beta chains from a single sample sequenced in a study of control samples from healthy donors and cancer patients. TCRdb's table, derived via immunoSEQ multiplex PCR, lists solely in-frame clones and lacks some. The sample includes 65,000 to 75,000 clones, approximately 84% seen only once; the top ten take just under 4%. The specimen was blood. The receptors derive from a woman in her forties or fifties in good health.

The chain has TRBV7-2 and TRBJ1-5; D is unresolved. The CDR3 runs to 13 residues. The V gene's germline CDR1 is SGHTA and CDR2 FQGNSA. The V end lost 5 bases, the J end lost 2 bases, and 7 bases lay between the germline ends. The CDR3 DNA sequence: TGTGCCAGCAGCGTGATCGGCAATCAGCCCCAGCATTTT. This translates into CASSVIGNQPQHF.

J is TRBJ1-1 and V is TRBV12-5; D remains ambiguous. CDR1 is LGHNT and CDR2 is FRNRAP in the germline V gene. The CDR3 is 13 amino acids. V lost 4 bases and J 2 bases, leaving 8 bases between the germline ends. The CDR3 DNA sequence: TGTGCTAGTGGTTCTCAGATAAACACTGAAGCTTTCTTT. It is translated as CASGSQINTEAFF.

The chain joins TRBV30 to TRBJ1-5, with D hard to call. Germline CDR1 is GTSNPN and CDR2 is SVGIG (reference sequence). The CDR3 extends over 13 amino acids. Trimming left V 0 bases short and J 6 bases short, with 9 bases between. CDR3 amino acids: CAWSVQGVQPQHF. CDR3 nucleotides: TGTGCCTGGAGTGTCCAAGGAGTTCAGCCCCAGCATTTT.

The gene calls are TRBV29-1 and TRBJ2-1; 7 bases are a match to TRBD2. The CDR3 loop spans 13 amino acids. Trimming cost V 4 bases and J 8 bases; bases outside gene matches: 8. CDR1 is SQVTM, CDR2 ANQGSEA, per germline. The CDR3 sequence: CSVGAGVWDEQFF. As DNA, the CDR3 is TGCAGCGTTGGGGCGGGAGTATGGGATGAGCAGTTCTTC.

V is TRBV11-1 and J is TRBJ2-7; 7 nucleotides match TRBD2. V dropped 0 bases and J dropped 3; count of bases not matched to a gene: 5. The length of the CDR3 is 15 residues. CDR1 is SGHAT, CDR2 FQDESV, per germline (reference sequence). CDR3 residues: CASSLAGGDNYEQYF. CDR3 sequence (DNA): TGTGCCAGCAGCTTAGCGGGAGGGGATAACTACGAGCAGTACTTC.

This chain joins TRBV29-1 and TRBJ2-2; 8 bases map to TRBD1. Unmatched junction bases numbered 8, after V lost 7 bases and J lost 4 bases. Germline values: CDR1 SQVTM, CDR2 ANQGSEA. The CDR3 spans 14 residues. The CDR3 nucleotides read TGCAGCGGTTCCAGGGGGCCGGGCACCGGGGAGCTGTTTTTT. Protein: CSGSRGPGTGELFF.

The CDR3 DNA is TGTGCCAGCAGCCGCCCGTGGCTTAGTGACGGCTACACCTTC. Its translation is CASSRPWLSDGYTF. This chain links TRBV5-5 with TRBJ1-2; D call uncertain. Germline V gene data show CDR1 as SGHKS and CDR2 as YYEKEE (reference sequence). Trimming took 4 bases from V and 8 from J, leaving 18 bases between them. The CDR3 is 14 amino acids.

The chain has TRBV30 and TRBJ1-5; the D gene is possibly TRBD1 (5 bases). CDR1 is GTSNPN and CDR2 is SVGIG in the germline V gene (reference sequence). V gave up 2 bases and J gave up 7 bases, with 12 bases separating them. This CDR3 is built from 13 residues. This CDR3 reads CAWSPGVEQPQHF. CDR3 bases: TGTGCCTGGAGTCCGGGGGTAGAGCAGCCCCAGCATTTT.

The gene calls are TRBV5-1 and TRBJ1-2; D may be TRBD1 (6 bases). The CDR3 is 13 residues long. Germline V gene data show CDR1 as SGHRS and CDR2 as YFSETQ. V lost 0 bases and J lost 3, with 6 bases in between. CDR3 amino acids: CASSLAGDYGYTF. CDR3 nucleotide sequence: TGCGCCAGCAGCTTGGCAGGGGACTATGGCTACACCTTC.

The chain links TRBV28 to TRBJ1-6, with 10 bases fitting TRBD1. V shed 7 bases, J shed 10 bases, and the junction held 7 bases outside the gene matches. The CDR3 has 14 residues. The germline CDR1 and CDR2 sequences are MDHEN and SYDVKM. The CDR3 here is CASKSTGGRSPLHF. DNA for the CDR3: TGTGCCAGCAAATCGACAGGGGGCAGGTCACCCCTCCACTTT. The complete variable domain, with remaining parts taken from reference TRBV28 and TRBJ1-6, reads DVKVTQSSRYLVKRTGEKVFLECVQDMDHENMFWYRQDPGLGLRLIYFSYDVKMKEKGDIPEGYSVSREKKERFSLILESASTNQTSMYLCASKSTGGRSPLHFGNGTRLTVT.

CDR3 protein: CASSEARGEGYTF. The CDR3 region has the DNA TGTGCCAGCAGTGAAGCGAGGGGGGAGGGCTACACCTTC. This chain joins TRBV6-1 and TRBJ1-2; maybe TRBD1 (6 bases). The ends were cut back, 0 bases at V and 8 bases at J, with 10 bases in the middle. The CDR3 runs to 13 residues. Germline V lookup: CDR1 MNHNS, CDR2 SASEGT.

This clone was counted between two and nine times. The chain links TRBV7-2 to TRBJ1-5, with D uncertain. This CDR3 region has 13 residues. The ends were cut back, 3 bases at V and 4 bases at J, with 7 bases in the middle. Germline loops: CDR1 SGHTA, CDR2 FQGNSA. The CDR3 region is CASSLEDNQPQHF. The CDR3 nucleotides are TGTGCCAGCAGCTTGGAGGATAATCAGCCCCAGCATTTT.

This clone appeared a few times. The chain couples TRBV3-1 (or the pseudogene TRBV3-2) to TRBJ2-1; D is tentatively TRBD1 or TRBD2 (5 bases each). This CDR3 comprises 15 residues. The V end lost 0 bases, the J end lost 7 bases, and 13 bases lay between the germline ends. Germline CDR1 and CDR2: LGHDT and YNNKEL (reference sequence). CDR3 nucleotide sequence: TGTGCCAGCAGCCAAGAACTTCCGGGGCTTAATGAGCAGTTCTTC. Its translation: CASSQELPGLNEQFF.

The chain employs TRBV29-1 and TRBJ1-1, with D hard to call. The CDR3 sequence is 12 residues long. The V gene's germline CDR1 is SQVTM and CDR2 ANQGSEA. The ends were cut back, 6 bases at V and 1 base at J, with 9 bases in the middle. The CDR3, as DNA: TGCAGCGTAAGGACGGGGAACACTGAAGCTTTCTTT. This translates into CSVRTGNTEAFF.

V and J are TRBV25-1 and TRBJ2-2; the D is unclear. V lost 3 bases to trimming and J lost 8 bases, with 7 bases between them. In germline, CDR1 is MGHDK, CDR2 SYGVNS. The CDR3 consists of 12 residues. CDR3: CASSDGIGELFF. In DNA form, the CDR3 reads TGTGCCAGCAGTGATGGCATAGGGGAGCTGTTTTTT. Combining the CDR3 with reference TRBV25-1 and TRBJ2-2 gives the whole variable domain EADIYQTPRYLVIGTGKKITLECSQTMGHDKMYWYQQDPGMELHLIHYSYGVNSTEKGDLSSESTVSRIRTEHFPLTLESARPSHTSQYLCASSDGIGELFFGEGSRLTVL.

The chain combines TRBV5-1 with TRBJ2-7; TRBD2 matches 10 bases. The CDR3 has 14 residues. V lost 3 bases, J lost 6 bases, and 6 bases stayed unmatched. Germline V gives CDR1 SGHRS, CDR2 YFSETQ. The chain's CDR3 is CASSSVIAGGEQYF. CDR3 coding DNA: TGCGCCAGCAGCTCGGTAATAGCGGGAGGCGAGCAGTACTTC.

The chain has TRBV5-4 and TRBJ1-4; perhaps TRBD1 as D (6 bases). Trimming removed 6 bases at V and 8 bases at J, with 17 bases between. The CDR3 is made up of 14 amino acids. Germline V gives CDR1 SGHNT, CDR2 YYREEE (reference sequence). The CDR3 DNA reads as TGTGCCAGCACCCCGGACAGAACCTCCGAAAAACTGTTTTTT. It codes for CASTPDRTSEKLFF.

This rearrangement joins TRBV5-1 to TRBJ2-5; the D call may be TRBD1 or TRBD2 (5 bases each). This CDR3 has 14 amino acids. Looked up from germline, CDR1 is SGHRS and CDR2 is YFSETQ. V lost 2 bases, J lost 5 bases, and 13 bases lay in between. CDR3 in amino acids: CASSLQDSLETQYF. The CDR3 coding sequence is TGCGCCAGCAGCTTACAGGACTCCCTGGAGACCCAGTACTTC.

The gene calls are TRBV29-1 and TRBJ2-3; no clear D gene. CDR1 and CDR2 (germline): SQVTM, ANQGSEA. V was trimmed by 6 bases and J by 1 base, leaving 11 bases between them. This CDR3 region has 13 residues. Here the CDR3 DNA reads TGCAGCGTCAGGTCTCCTGGCACAGATACGCAGTATTTT. Encoded protein: CSVRSPGTDTQYF.

This chain links TRBV3-1 (or the pseudogene TRBV3-2) with TRBJ2-1, with 13 bases fitting TRBD2. CDR3 size: 12 residues. V was pared by 1 base and J by 15 bases, with 0 bases of the junction left unmatched. CDR1 and CDR2 from the germline V gene are LGHDT and YNNKEL (reference sequence). The CDR3 spells CASSQGLAGGFF. The CDR3 DNA reads TGTGCCAGCAGCCAAGGACTAGCGGGAGGGTTCTTC.

This clone has just one count. The chain recombines TRBV5-1 with TRBJ2-7; 9 nucleotides agree with TRBD1. The CDR3 consists of 19 residues. Trimming removed 2 bases from V and 0 bases from J; junction bases left unmatched: 15. Germline V gene lookup returns CDR1 SGHRS and CDR2 YFSETQ. CDR3 sequence reads: CASSFHFARGTGSSYEQYF. The CDR3 nucleotides are TGCGCCAGCAGCTTCCACTTCGCCCGCGGGACAGGGAGCTCCTACGAGCAGTACTTC.

The V call is TRBV4-1, the J call TRBJ1-2, with D tentatively TRBD1 (5 bases). CDR1 is MGHRA and CDR2 is YSYEKL in the germline V gene. V dropped 0 bases and J dropped 4 bases, with 9 bases sitting between them. CDR3 length: 14 residues. The CDR3 reads CASSQETGFYGYTF. The CDR3 DNA sequence: TGCGCCAGCAGCCAAGAAACAGGTTTCTATGGCTACACCTTC.

The chain carries TRBV23-1 and TRBJ2-7; 9 positions match TRBD1. TRBV23-1 is identified as an open reading frame with a role that is uncertain. This CDR3 contains 17 residues. V lost 0 bases, J lost 7 bases, and 13 bases stayed unmatched. The CDR3 region is CASSQSRGDRVREEQYF. In nucleotides, the CDR3 is TGCGCCAGCAGTCAATCTAGAGGGGACAGGGTTCGCGAGGAGCAGTACTTC.

The chain links TRBV30 to TRBJ1-2, with D tentatively TRBD1 (6 bases). Between the trimmed V and J ends, which lost 6 bases and 8 bases, there was a span of 16 bases. CDR1 and CDR2 (germline): GTSNPN, SVGIG (reference sequence). The CDR3 covers 12 residues. The CDR3 reads CACSKGGPGYTF. The CDR3 DNA follows: TGTGCCTGCTCTAAAGGGGGGCCCGGCTACACCTTC.

The V and J genes are TRBV6-1 and TRBJ2-1; 7 bases match TRBD2. The ends lost 3 bases at V and 4 bases at J; junction bases unmatched: 6. CDR3 size: 15 residues. Germline V gene lookup returns CDR1 MNHNS and CDR2 SASEGT. The CDR3 DNA follows: TGTGCCAGCAGTGATCAGCGGGGCCCATACAATGAGCAGTTCTTC. This sequence encodes CASSDQRGPYNEQFF.

This clone was seen once. The rearrangement joins TRBV6-6 to TRBJ2-7; 9 nucleotides agree with TRBD2. The CDR3 extends over 13 amino acids. Germline-derived CDR1 and CDR2 are MNHNY and SVGAGI (reference sequence). The V segment lost 4 bases and the J segment 5 bases; nucleotides outside the gene matches: 3. CDR3 bases: TGTGCCAGCAGTTGGGGGACTAGCAACGAGCAGTACTTC. Its protein product is CASSWGTSNEQYF.

This chain uses TRBV10-1 with TRBJ2-1; D gene uncertain. Trimming pared 0 bases from V and 9 bases from J, leaving 9 bases between. Per the germline V gene, CDR1 is WNHNN and CDR2 is SYGVQD (reference sequence). The CDR3 consists of 13 residues. The CDR3 reads CASSESPGTEQFF. CDR3 DNA: TGCGCCAGCAGTGAGTCTCCGGGTACTGAGCAGTTCTTC.